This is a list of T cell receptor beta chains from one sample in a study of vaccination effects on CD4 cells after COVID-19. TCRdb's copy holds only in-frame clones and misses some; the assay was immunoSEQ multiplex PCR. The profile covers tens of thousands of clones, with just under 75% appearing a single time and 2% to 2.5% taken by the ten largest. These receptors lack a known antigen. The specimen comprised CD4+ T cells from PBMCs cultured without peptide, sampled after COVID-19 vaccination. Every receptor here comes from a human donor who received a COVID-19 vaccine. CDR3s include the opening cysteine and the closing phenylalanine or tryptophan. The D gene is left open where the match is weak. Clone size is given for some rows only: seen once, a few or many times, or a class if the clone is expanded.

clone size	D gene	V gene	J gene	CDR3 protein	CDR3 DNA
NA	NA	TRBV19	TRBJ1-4	CASSFYLGTGKLFF	TGTGCCAGTAGTTTCTACTTGGGCACGGGAAAACTGTTTTTT
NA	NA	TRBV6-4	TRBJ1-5	CASSDRVGQPQHF	TGTGCCAGCAGTGATCGGGTCGGCCAGCCCCAGCATTTT
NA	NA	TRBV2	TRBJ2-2	CASSRSGNTGELFF	TGTGCCAGCAGTCGATCCGGGAACACCGGGGAGCTGTTTTTT
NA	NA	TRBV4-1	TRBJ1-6	CASSQFTGKGNSPLHF	TGCGCCAGCAGCCAATTTACAGGGAAGGGTAATTCACCCCTCCACTTT
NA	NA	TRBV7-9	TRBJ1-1	CASSLRENTEAFF	TGTGCCAGCAGCTTACGGGAGAACACTGAAGCTTTCTTT
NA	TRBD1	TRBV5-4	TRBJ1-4	CASSLPGGEKLFF	TGTGCCAGCAGCTTACCAGGGGGTGAAAAACTGTTTTTT
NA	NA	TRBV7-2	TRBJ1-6	CASSSPNSPLHF	TGTGCCAGCAGCTCCCCGAATTCACCCCTCCACTTT
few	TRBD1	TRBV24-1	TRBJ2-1	CATSDISRGNIYNEQFF	TGTGCCACCAGTGATATCAGCAGGGGGAATATCTACAATGAGCAGTTCTTC
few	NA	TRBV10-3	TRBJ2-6	CAISDTGGASGANVLTF	TGTGCCATCAGTGATACGGGGGGCGCGTCTGGGGCCAACGTCCTGACTTTC
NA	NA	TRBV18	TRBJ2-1	CASSLDLYNEQFF	TGTGCCAGCTCCCTGGACCTCTACAATGAGCAGTTCTTC
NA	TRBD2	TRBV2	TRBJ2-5	CASSGVAGGHETQYF	TGTGCCAGCAGCGGTGTAGCGGGGGGTCATGAGACCCAGTACTTC
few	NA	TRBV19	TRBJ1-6	CASTSGQENSPLHF	TGTGCCAGTACCAGTGGCCAGGAGAATTCACCCCTCCACTTT
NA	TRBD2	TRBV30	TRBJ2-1	CAWSVHASGYNEQFF	TGTGCCTGGAGTGTACACGCTAGCGGTTACAATGAGCAGTTCTTC
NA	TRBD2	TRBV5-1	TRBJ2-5	CASSRLSGGPGETQYF	TGCGCCAGCAGCCGCCTTTCGGGGGGGCCGGGAGAGACCCAGTACTTC
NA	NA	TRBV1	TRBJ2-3	CTSSQDRRSTDTQYF	TGCACCAGCAGCCAAGATCGGCGATCCACAGATACGCAGTATTTT
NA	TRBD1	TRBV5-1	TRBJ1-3	CASSLGQGEAGNTIYF	TGCGCCAGCAGCTTGGGACAGGGGGAAGCTGGAAACACCATATATTTT
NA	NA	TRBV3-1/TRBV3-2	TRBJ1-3	CASSPYTGSGNTIYF	TGTGCCAGCAGCCCGTATACGGGCTCTGGAAACACCATATATTTT
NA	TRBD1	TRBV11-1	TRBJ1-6	CASSLRGGSESPLHF	TGTGCCAGCAGCTTACGAGGGGGCAGCGAATCACCCCTCCACTTT
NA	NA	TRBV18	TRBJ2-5	CASSPQGKGETQYF	TGTGCCAGCTCACCGCAGGGGAAAGGGGAGACCCAGTACTTC
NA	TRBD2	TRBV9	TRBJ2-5	CASSGGLAGGPGETQYF	TGTGCCAGCAGCGGCGGACTAGCGGGGGGGCCTGGAGAGACCCAGTACTTC
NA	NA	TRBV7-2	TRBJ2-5	CASSLAGLRETQYF	TGTGCCAGCAGCTTAGCGGGGTTGAGAGAGACCCAGTACTTC
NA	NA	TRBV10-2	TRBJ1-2	CASSERASRVNYGYTF	TGCGCCAGCAGTGAGAGGGCATCCCGCGTAAACTATGGCTACACCTTC
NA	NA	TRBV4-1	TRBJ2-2	CASSRRDTGELFF	TGCGCCAGCAGCCGGCGGGACACCGGGGAGCTGTTTTTT
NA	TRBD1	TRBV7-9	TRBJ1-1	CASRRDSMNTEAFF	TGTGCCAGCAGACGGGACAGCATGAACACTGAAGCTTTCTTT
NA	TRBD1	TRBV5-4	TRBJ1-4	CASSRTGSDEKLFF	TGTGCCAGCAGCCGGACAGGAAGCGATGAAAAACTGTTTTTT
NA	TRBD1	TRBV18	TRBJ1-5	CASSPVDRMIFGNQPQHF	TGTGCCAGCTCACCCGTGGACAGGATGATATTCGGTAATCAGCCCCAGCATTTT
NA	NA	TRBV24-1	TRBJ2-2	CATYSENTGELFF	TGTGCCACCTATTCAGAAAACACCGGGGAGCTGTTTTTT
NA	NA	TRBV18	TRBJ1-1	CASSPLGFMNTEAFF	TGTGCCAGCTCACCACTTGGGTTCATGAACACTGAAGCTTTCTTT
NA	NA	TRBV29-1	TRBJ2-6	CSGWTGANVLTF	TGCAGCGGGTGGACAGGGGCCAACGTCCTGACTTTC
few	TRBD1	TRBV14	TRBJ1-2	CASSHGQEVYGYTF	TGTGCCAGCAGCCACGGACAGGAAGTCTATGGCTACACCTTC
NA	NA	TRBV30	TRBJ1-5	CAWSVPLGNQPQHF	TGTGCCTGGAGTGTTCCCTTAGGCAATCAGCCCCAGCATTTT
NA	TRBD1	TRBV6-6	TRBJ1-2	CASTPDRAYGYTF	TGTGCCAGCACCCCAGACAGGGCCTATGGCTACACCTTC
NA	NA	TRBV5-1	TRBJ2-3	CASSFGNTDTQYF	TGCGCCAGCAGCTTTGGAAACACAGATACGCAGTATTTT
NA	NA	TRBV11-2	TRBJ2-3	CASSLGSRGGADTQYF	TGTGCCAGCAGCTTAGGGTCTAGGGGTGGGGCAGATACGCAGTATTTT